This passage covers 18 T cell receptor beta chains from one sample sequenced in a study of molecular identifiers for immune sequencing clone quantification. TCRdb passed the PCR reads through MiXCR, listing each CDR3 protein once. The repertoire has 490,000 or so distinct CDR3 sequences, around a fifth of them found once; the top ten carry about 0.78%. The sample taken for sequencing was naive CD8+ T cells from blood, with Jurkat cell RNA spiked in. Subset defined: FACS-sorted CD8+CD4-CCR7+CD45RA+ naive T cells. These receptor sequences come from a human donor in good health. Some libraries in this study had Jurkat cell RNA spiked in.

There are many counts of this clonotype. The V and J genes are TRBV12-3 or TRBV12-4 and TRBJ2-7; D might be TRBD1 (6 bases). V was clipped by 5 bases and J by 0 bases, with 11 bases between them. The CDR3 length is 14 residues. CDR3 DNA: TGTGCCAGCAGTATTCCGGGACACTCCTACGAGCAGTACTTC. It specifies CASSIPGHSYEQYF.

With regard to this clonotype: A clone one base away is much larger, so this may be a read error. V and J are TRBV25-1 and TRBJ2-1; the D is unclear. This CDR3 comprises 16 residues. Germline CDR1 and CDR2: MGHDK and SYGVNS. The germline V and J ends were trimmed by 4 bases and 3 bases, with 16 bases remaining between them. The CDR3 DNA reads as TGTGCCAGCAGTGGATTTAGGGTTTCGGGCTACAATGAGCAGTTCTTC. As protein: CASSGFRVSGYNEQFF.

There are many counts of this clonotype. The chain is built from TRBV6-2 or TRBV6-3 and TRBJ1-5; 11 bases fit TRBD1. The ends lost 0 bases at V and 5 bases at J; junction bases unmatched: 0. CDR3 length: 15 residues. The germline CDR1 and CDR2 sequences are MNHEY and SVGEGT. The CDR3 is CASSYSGQGDQPQHF. CDR3 DNA: TGTGCCAGCAGTTACTCGGGACAGGGGGATCAGCCCCAGCATTTT.

Only a few counts were recorded for this clonotype. The chain carries TRBV6-5 and TRBJ2-2; 10 nucleotides agree with TRBD2. CDR3 length: 15 residues. V shed 0 bases and J 9 bases; nucleotides not matched to a gene: 4. Per the germline V gene, CDR1 is MNHEY and CDR2 is SVGAGI. CDR3 loop: CASSYSGTSERELFF. CDR3 bases: TGTGCCAGCAGTTACTCCGGGACTAGCGAGCGGGAGCTGTTTTTT.

This rearrangement joins TRBV6-5 to TRBJ2-7; TRBD2 aligns across 9 bases. CDR1 and CDR2 (germline): MNHEY, SVGAGI. This CDR3 comprises 13 residues. The J segment lost 10 bases and the V segment lost 4 bases, leaving 8 bases of the junction unmatched. In DNA form, the CDR3 reads TGTGCCAGCAGTTGCGGGGCGGGAGGGGAACAGTACTTC. Amino acid sequence: CASSCGAGGEQYF.

Many counts were recorded for this clonotype. This chain joins TRBV14 and TRBJ2-5; 10 positions match TRBD2. CDR3 size: 16 residues. V shed 1 base, J shed 0 bases, and the junction held 2 bases outside the gene matches. Germline CDR1 reads SGHDN; CDR2 reads FVKESK. DNA for the CDR3: TGTGCCAGCAGCCAAGGACTAGCGGGTTACCAAGAGACCCAGTACTTC. This translates into CASSQGLAGYQETQYF.

This clonotype was counted ten times or more. The chain carries TRBV2 and TRBJ1-5, with TRBD1 matching over 9 bases. This CDR3 contains 14 residues. Unmatched junction bases numbered 7, after V lost 7 bases and J lost 6 bases. Germline V gives CDR1 SNHLY, CDR2 FYNNEI. The CDR3 region has the DNA TGTGCCAGCATGGGGACAGGGAATCGTCAGCCCCAGCATTTT. Amino acids: CASMGTGNRQPQHF.

This clonotype showed up many times. V gene TRBV9 combines with J gene TRBJ2-6, with 9 bases aligning to TRBD2. The CDR3 length is 18 residues. Germline lookup yields CDR1 SGDLS and CDR2 YYNGEE. Trimming cost V 1 base and J 4 bases; bases outside gene matches: 9. CDR3 DNA: TGTGCCAGCAGCGTAAGGTTGCGGGAGGGTTACGGGGCCAACGTCCTGACTTTC. Its protein is CASSVRLREGYGANVLTF.

This clonotype showed up just a few times. This sequence joins TRBV19 and TRBJ2-7; D perhaps matches TRBD1 (7 bases). Looked up from germline, CDR1 is LNHDA and CDR2 is SQIVND (reference sequence). V was shortened by 2 bases and J by 0 bases, with 11 bases between the two germline ends. The CDR3 contains 15 residues. CDR3 sequence reads: CASSIWGDSSYEQYF. The CDR3 DNA follows: TGTGCCAGTAGTATATGGGGGGACAGCTCCTACGAGCAGTACTTC.

This clonotype was observed at least ten times. This sequence joins TRBV20-1 and TRBJ2-3; D perhaps matches TRBD2 (6 bases). The V end was cut by 5 bases, the J end by 1 base, with 16 bases between. The germline V gene has CDR1 DFQATT and CDR2 SNEGSKA (reference sequence). The CDR3 has 15 amino acids. The CDR3 DNA follows: TGCAGTGCTCCTACTAGCCGCCCTGGCACAGATACGCAGTATTTT. The encoded protein is CSAPTSRPGTDTQYF.

The table lists this clonotype with a few counts. V is TRBV6-5 and J is TRBJ2-7; no clear D gene. This CDR3 region has 15 residues. Germline CDR1 and CDR2: MNHEY and SVGAGI. Trimming removed 5 bases from V and 2 bases from J, with 16 bases in between. The CDR3 loop is CASSQSKYVTYEQYF. The CDR3 DNA follows: TGTGCCAGCAGTCAATCCAAATACGTTACCTACGAGCAGTACTTC.

A remark on this clonotype: A much larger clone is a single base away; this may be a read error. The rearrangement joins TRBV7-6 to TRBJ2-3; unclear D gene. Germline V gene sequence: CDR1 SGHVS, CDR2 FNYEAQ. This CDR3 region has 13 residues. Trimming left V 5 bases short and J 6 bases short, with 12 bases between. DNA for the CDR3: TGTGCCAGCAGCCGACGAGCATATGATACGCAGTATTTT. This sequence encodes CASSRRAYDTQYF.

This clonotype appeared a single time. This sequence joins TRBV30 and TRBJ2-3; TRBD2 matches 7 bases. The CDR3 is 15 residues long. With 3 bases clipped from V and 3 bases from J, the junction kept 9 bases outside the gene matches. In germline, CDR1 is GTSNPN, CDR2 SVGIG (reference sequence). The CDR3 sequence is CAWRNRLGGTDTQYF. CDR3 DNA: TGTGCCTGGAGAAACAGATTGGGGGGGACAGATACGCAGTATTTT.

On this clonotype: Being one base from a much bigger clone, this may be a read error. This CDR3 is missing its conserved last phenylalanine or tryptophan, likely due to a read error. The V gene is TRBV28, the J gene TRBJ2-7; 7 nucleotides agree with TRBD1. This CDR3 region has 14 residues. Germline V gene data show CDR1 as MDHEN and CDR2 as SYDVKM. J was trimmed by 5 bases and V by 6 bases; bases with no gene match: 10. CDR3 sequence reads: CASSPGGRADEQYL. The CDR3 nucleotides are TGTGCCAGCAGCCCAGGGGGTCGGGCGGACGAGCAGTACCTC.

The rearrangement uses TRBV27 and TRBJ2-5; 12 nucleotides align to TRBD2. The V segment lost 5 bases and the J segment 5 bases; nucleotides outside the gene matches: 9. The CDR3 runs to 16 residues. Looked up from germline, CDR1 is MNHEY and CDR2 is SMNVEV (reference sequence). The CDR3 DNA is TGTGCCAGCAGTCCCCTAGCGGGAGGGCCCGGTGAGACCCAGTACTTC. Its protein product is CASSPLAGGPGETQYF.

This clonotype turned up a few times. The V gene is TRBV4-1, the J gene TRBJ1-2, with TRBD1 matching 11 bases. Germline trimming cut 4 bases from V and 5 bases from J; bases unmatched to any gene: 6. The germline V gene has CDR1 MGHRA and CDR2 YSYEKL. This CDR3 has 15 residues. The CDR3 protein is CASSRGTGGEYGYTF. For the CDR3, the DNA is TGCGCCAGCAGCCGGGGGACAGGGGGGGAATATGGCTACACCTTC.

This clonotype was counted at least ten times. J is TRBJ2-3 and V is TRBV20-1; TRBD2 might be the D (6 bases). V lost 2 bases, J lost 2 bases, and 20 bases lay in between. The CDR3 runs to 17 residues. From germline, CDR1 is DFQATT and CDR2 SNEGSKA (reference sequence). The CDR3 coding sequence is TGCAGTGCTAGACTTAGCGGAACTACGCTCTACACAGATACGCAGTATTTT. Translated, it gives CSARLSGTTLYTDTQYF.

This chain joins TRBV5-6 and TRBJ1-1, with D possibly being TRBD1 (5 bases). CDR1 is SGHDT and CDR2 is YYEEEE in the germline V gene. V gave up 4 bases and J gave up 3 bases, with 13 bases separating them. The CDR3 runs to 14 residues. CDR3 region: CASSERGRYTEAFF. The CDR3 DNA follows: TGTGCCAGCAGCGAGAGGGGAAGATACACTGAAGCTTTCTTT. Supplemented by reference TRBV5-6 and TRBJ1-1, the full variable domain reads DAGVTQSPTHLIKTRGQQVTLRCSPKSGHDTVSWYQQALGQGPQFIFQYYEEEERQRGNFPDRFSGHQFPNYSSELNVNALLLGDSALYLCASSERGRYTEAFFGQGTRLTVV.